This T cell receptor (beta chain) was sequenced in a study of cytomegalovirus exposure and HLA in healthy donors. Libraries were prepared by immunoSEQ multiplex PCR; TCRdb keeps only in-frame clonotypes and omits some of them. The repertoire holds some 120,000 clones, with 75% to 90% as singletons. Germline V gene sequence: CDR1 SGDLS, CDR2 YYNGEE. V was pared by 0 bases and J by 7 bases, with 13 bases between. The length of the CDR3 is 15 residues. Comment on this clone: No antigen is known for it.

The study's findings and limits: In vitro testing confirmed a few CMV-associated chains as specific for CMV antigens.

The sample taken for sequencing was PBMCs. The chain carries TRBV9 and TRBJ1-4; the D is unclear. This TCR came from a woman aged 18 to 35 in good health and CMV-seronegative. The CDR3 nucleotides read TGTGCCAGCAGCGTAGATCCCTGGCGGGTTGAAAAACTGTTTTTT. This encodes CASSVDPWRVEKLFF.